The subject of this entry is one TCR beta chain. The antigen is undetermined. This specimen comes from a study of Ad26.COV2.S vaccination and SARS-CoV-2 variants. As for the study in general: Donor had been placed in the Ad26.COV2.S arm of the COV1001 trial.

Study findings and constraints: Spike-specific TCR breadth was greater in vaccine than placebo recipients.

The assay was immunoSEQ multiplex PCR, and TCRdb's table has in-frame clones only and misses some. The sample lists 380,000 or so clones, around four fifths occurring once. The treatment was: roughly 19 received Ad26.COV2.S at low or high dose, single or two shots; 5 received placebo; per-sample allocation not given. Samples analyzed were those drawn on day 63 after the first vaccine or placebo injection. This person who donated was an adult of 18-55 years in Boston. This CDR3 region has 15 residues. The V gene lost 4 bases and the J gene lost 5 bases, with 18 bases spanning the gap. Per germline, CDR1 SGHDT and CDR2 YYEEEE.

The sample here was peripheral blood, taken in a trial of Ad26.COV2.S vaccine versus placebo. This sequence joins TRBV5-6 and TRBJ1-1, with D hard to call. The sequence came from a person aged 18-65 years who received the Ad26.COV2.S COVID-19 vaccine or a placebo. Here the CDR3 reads CASSRSDGDLTEAFF. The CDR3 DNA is TGTGCCAGCAGCCGATCCGACGGGGATTTGACTGAAGCTTTCTTT.